This TCR beta chain was sequenced during a study of diagnostic markers for celiac disease (dated by TCRdb to the early 2020s). This clonotype ranks as medium-sized (0.01 to 0.1%) by frequency alone, as no count is recorded. The specificity of this receptor is unknown. There are 11 amino acids in the CDR3, from cysteine to phenylalanine inclusive. No DNA is listed. Based on the germline V gene (reference sequence), the CDR1 and CDR2 sequences are DFQATT and SNEGSKA. These reads were obtained on an Illumina MiSeq. TCRdb reprocessed the reads and provides one entry for every CDR3 protein sequence; no DNA is given. The table of this sample itemizes some 1,600 distinct CDR3 sequences. About 10% of the sample is held by the ten biggest clonotypes.

The sample taken for sequencing was either unsorted cells or a sorted T cell fraction (not recorded which). The chain links TRBV20-1 with TRBJ1-1. This receptor was identified in a human donor. The CDR3 is CSARGDAAAFF.